Described below is a single T cell receptor beta chain sequence and its context. What this receptor recognizes is not known. Base qualities are not at hand, and no much larger clone is one base apart. Blood samples were collected up to 4 times in the first month after transplant and then at least monthly when available. Sequences SGHNT (CDR1) and YYREEE (CDR2) are obtained from the germline V gene (reference sequence). V loses 0 bases of germline sequence and J loses 4 bases, and the interval between the two ends is 13 bases. The CDR3, cysteine through phenylalanine, is 15 amino acids long. The CDR3 DNA has 45 bases and is translated from base 1. The sample belongs to a study of graft-versus-host responses after intestinal transplantation (dated by TCRdb to about 2021). Concerning the study at large: Multivisceral, liver-intestinal, or isolated intestinal transplants were received by the recipients. Every recipient was given anti-thymocyte globulin induction, followed by around three years of maintenance tacrolimus and steroids. After intestinal transplantation, graft-versus-host and host-versus-graft alloreactive T cell clones in the graft, circulation and bone marrow were tracked using bulk TCR-beta CDR3 sequencing. Alloreactive clones were identified by sequencing pre-transplant mixed lymphocyte reaction products and comparing these products with unstimulated pre-transplant donor and recipient T cells. Of the 20 to 30 intestinal transplant recipients enrolled in the cohort, one of whom was a retransplant, a few patients without pretransplant specimens were excluded. A peak of at least 4% donor T cells among recipient peripheral blood mononuclear cells was the definition used for donor T cell macrochimerism. Rather than going through the commercial service, samples from a few later patients were sequenced in-house on an Illumina MiSeq and processed with MiXCR.

What the work shows at the level of the full study, not this receptor alone: High GvH to HvG T cell clonal ratios were observed in the allografts of patients with donor T cell macrochimerism. GvH clones were detected in recipient bone marrow, and some appeared earlier in ileal mucosa or blood, consistent with an intestinal mucosal origin. Early after transplant, peak levels of circulating GvH clones were associated with declines in HvG clones. Conclusions were limited by the relatively low number and heterogeneity of intestinal transplant patients.

Library prep was done by the immunoSEQ multiplex PCR assay. Adaptive Biotechnologies carried out high-throughput TCR-beta CDR3 sequencing of genomic DNA for most patients. Per the authors' processing: Adaptive's ImmunoSEQ software was the source of the TCR sequencing data for 15 to 20 patients, while a few other patients were processed with MiXCR and VDJtools. Because the origin of CDR3 nucleotide sequences shared between donor and recipient could not be assigned, those sequences were removed. Alloreactive clones required at least 2-fold expansion over unstimulated cells and minimum CFSE-low frequency of 0.002% (template counts) or 0.001% (read counts). Clones were considered mappable if detected in sequenced pre-transplant spleen, lymph node, or MLR CFSE-low populations of the donor or recipient. Cumulative frequency of alloreactive clones was calculated as a percentage of all sequences weighted by copy number. TCRdb carries this immuneACCESS record with in-frame sequences only. Its versions omit some clonotypes, under half of them owing to an unresolved V gene in the studies checked, with the rest unexplained. That table furnishes V, J and clone size, whereas the DNA furnished D and trimming. The sample records 24,000 or so clones, around four fifths of which are singletons. The top ten hold 1% to 1.3% of the sample.

The sequencing here drew on PBMCs, taken about 28 days after intestinal transplant. In this chain, TRBV5-4 is recombined with TRBJ1-2; TRBD1 is a possible D gene, resting on 5 matching bases. The receptor comes from a human patient who received an intestinal transplant, so some T cells may come from the graft donor. CDR3 loop: CASSLEGFGPYGYTF. The DNA sequence is as follows: TGTGCCAGCAGCTTGGAGGGGTTCGGTCCCTATGGCTACACCTTC. Reference TRBV5-4 and TRBJ1-2 proteins supply the regions before and after the CDR3; the full variable domain is: ETGVTQSPTHLIKTRGQQVTLRCSSQSGHNTVSWYQQALGQGPQFIFQYYREEENGRGNFPPRFSGLQFPNYSSELNVNALELDDSALYLCASSLEGFGPYGYTFGSGTRLTVV.